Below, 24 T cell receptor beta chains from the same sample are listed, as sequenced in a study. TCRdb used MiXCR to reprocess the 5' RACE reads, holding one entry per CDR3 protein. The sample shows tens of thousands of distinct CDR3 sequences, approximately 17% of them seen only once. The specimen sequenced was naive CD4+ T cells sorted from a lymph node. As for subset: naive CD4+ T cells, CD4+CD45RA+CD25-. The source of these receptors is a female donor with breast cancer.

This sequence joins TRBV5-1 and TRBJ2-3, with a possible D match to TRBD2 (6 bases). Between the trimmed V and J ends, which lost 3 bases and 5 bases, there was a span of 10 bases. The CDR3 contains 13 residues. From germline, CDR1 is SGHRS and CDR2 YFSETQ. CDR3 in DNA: TGCGCCAGCAGCTCCGGGGGACGAGATACGCAGTATTTT. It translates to CASSSGGRDTQYF.

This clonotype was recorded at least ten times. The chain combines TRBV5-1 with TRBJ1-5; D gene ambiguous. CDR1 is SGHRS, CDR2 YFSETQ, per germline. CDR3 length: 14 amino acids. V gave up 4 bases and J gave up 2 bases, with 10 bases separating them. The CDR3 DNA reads TGCGCCAGCAGCGCCAGACCGGGCAATCAGCCCCAGCATTTT. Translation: CASSARPGNQPQHF.

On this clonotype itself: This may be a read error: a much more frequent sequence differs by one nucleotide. CDR3 bases: TGCGCCAGCAGCGAACAGAGGATAATGAATGAGCAGTTCTTC. It specifies CASSEQRIMNEQFF. V usage is TRBV5-1 and J usage is TRBJ2-1; D not resolved. Germline V lookup: CDR1 SGHRS, CDR2 YFSETQ. V was pared by 4 bases and J by 7 bases, with 15 bases between. The CDR3 consists of 14 residues.

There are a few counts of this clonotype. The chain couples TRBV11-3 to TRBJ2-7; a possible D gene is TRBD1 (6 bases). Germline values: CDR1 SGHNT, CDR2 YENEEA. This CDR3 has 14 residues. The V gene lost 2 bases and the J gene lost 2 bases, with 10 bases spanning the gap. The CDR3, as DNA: TGTGCCAGCAGCTTATATGGGGACACCTACGAGCAGTACTTC. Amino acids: CASSLYGDTYEQYF.

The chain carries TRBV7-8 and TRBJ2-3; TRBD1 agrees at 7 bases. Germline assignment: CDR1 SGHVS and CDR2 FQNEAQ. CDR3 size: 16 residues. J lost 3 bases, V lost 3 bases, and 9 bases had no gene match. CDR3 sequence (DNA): TGTGCCAGCAGCTTCCACAGGGGAGTTAGGACAGATACGCAGTATTTT. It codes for CASSFHRGVRTDTQYF.

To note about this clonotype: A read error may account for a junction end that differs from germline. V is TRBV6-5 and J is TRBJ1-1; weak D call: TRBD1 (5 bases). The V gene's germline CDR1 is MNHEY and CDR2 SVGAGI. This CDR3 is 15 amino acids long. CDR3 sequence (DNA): TGTGCCAGCAGTTCCCTCGCAGGGAAGAACACTGAAGCTTCCTTT. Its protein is CASSSLAGKNTEASF.

The DNA for the CDR3 is TGTGCCAGCAGCCCAGGACTAGCCCAGGGCACGCAGTATTTT. Its translation is CASSPGLAQGTQYF. The chain couples TRBV7-2 to TRBJ2-3, with 8 positions matching TRBD2. From germline, CDR1 is SGHTA and CDR2 FQGNSA. After removal of 5 bases from V and 9 bases from J, the junction contained 10 bases not matched to a gene. This CDR3 has 14 residues.

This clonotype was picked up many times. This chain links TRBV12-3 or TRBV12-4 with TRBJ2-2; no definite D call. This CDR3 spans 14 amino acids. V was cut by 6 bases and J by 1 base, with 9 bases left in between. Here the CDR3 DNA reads TGTGCCAGCAGCCTACAAGAGAACACCGGGGAGCTGTTTTTT. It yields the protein CASSLQENTGELFF.

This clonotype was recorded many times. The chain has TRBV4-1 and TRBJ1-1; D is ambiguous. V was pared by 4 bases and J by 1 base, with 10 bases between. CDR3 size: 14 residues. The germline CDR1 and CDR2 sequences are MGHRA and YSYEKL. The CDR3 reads CASSPGLQNTEAFF. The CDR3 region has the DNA TGCGCCAGCAGCCCAGGACTACAGAACACTGAAGCTTTCTTT.

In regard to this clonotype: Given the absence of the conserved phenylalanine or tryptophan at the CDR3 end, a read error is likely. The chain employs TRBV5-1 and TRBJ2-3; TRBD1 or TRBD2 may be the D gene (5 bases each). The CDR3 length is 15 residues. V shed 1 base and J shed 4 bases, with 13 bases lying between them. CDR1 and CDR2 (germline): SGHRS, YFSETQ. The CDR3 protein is CASSLRAVGADTQYL. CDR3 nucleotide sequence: TGCGCCAGCAGCTTGAGGGCCGTGGGGGCAGATACGCAGTATCTT.

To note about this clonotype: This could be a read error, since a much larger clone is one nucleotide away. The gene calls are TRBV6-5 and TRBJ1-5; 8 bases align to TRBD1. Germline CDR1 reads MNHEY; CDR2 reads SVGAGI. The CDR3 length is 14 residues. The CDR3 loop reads CASSPDRVYQPQRF. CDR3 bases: TGTGCCAGCAGCCCGGACAGGGTTTATCAGCCCCAGCGTTTT.

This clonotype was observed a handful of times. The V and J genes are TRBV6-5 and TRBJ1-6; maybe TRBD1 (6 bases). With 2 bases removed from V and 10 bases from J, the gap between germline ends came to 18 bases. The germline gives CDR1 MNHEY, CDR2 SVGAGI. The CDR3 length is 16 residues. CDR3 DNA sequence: TGTGCCAGCAGTTACGGGGGGGCGAGACTGGAGTCACCCCTCCACTTT. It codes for CASSYGGARLESPLHF.

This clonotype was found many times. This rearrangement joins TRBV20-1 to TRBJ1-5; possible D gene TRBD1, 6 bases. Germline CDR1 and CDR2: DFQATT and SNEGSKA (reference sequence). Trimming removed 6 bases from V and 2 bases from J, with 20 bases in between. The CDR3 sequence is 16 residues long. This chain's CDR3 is CSALEDWGGGNQPQHF. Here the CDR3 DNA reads TGCAGTGCCCTAGAGGATTGGGGGGGCGGCAATCAGCCCCAGCATTTT.

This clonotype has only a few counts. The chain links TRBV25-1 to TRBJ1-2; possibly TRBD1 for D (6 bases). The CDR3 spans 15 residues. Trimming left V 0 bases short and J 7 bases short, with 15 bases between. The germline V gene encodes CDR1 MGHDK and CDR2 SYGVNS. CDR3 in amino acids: CASSEYGPGVGGYTF. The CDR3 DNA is TGTGCCAGCAGTGAATATGGCCCAGGGGTGGGTGGCTACACCTTC.

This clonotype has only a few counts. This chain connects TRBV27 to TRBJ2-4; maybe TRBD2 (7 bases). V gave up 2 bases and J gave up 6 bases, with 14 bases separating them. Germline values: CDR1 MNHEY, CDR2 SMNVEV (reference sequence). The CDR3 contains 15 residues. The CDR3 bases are TGTGCCAGCAGTTTAGTCGGGGGGCGGGGAAACATTCAGTACTTC. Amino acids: CASSLVGGRGNIQYF.

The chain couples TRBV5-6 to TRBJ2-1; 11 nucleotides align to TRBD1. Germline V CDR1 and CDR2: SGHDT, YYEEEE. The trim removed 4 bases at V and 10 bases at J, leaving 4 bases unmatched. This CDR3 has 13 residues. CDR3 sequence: CASSGGTGGEQFF. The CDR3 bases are TGTGCCAGCAGCGGAGGGACAGGGGGAGAGCAGTTCTTC.

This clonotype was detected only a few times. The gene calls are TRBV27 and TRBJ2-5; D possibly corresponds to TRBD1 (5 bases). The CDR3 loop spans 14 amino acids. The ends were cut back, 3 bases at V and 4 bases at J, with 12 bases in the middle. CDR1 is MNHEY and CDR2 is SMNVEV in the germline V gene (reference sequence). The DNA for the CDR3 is TGTGCCAGCAGTTTCACCAGGGAAACAGAGACCCAGTACTTC. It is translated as CASSFTRETETQYF.

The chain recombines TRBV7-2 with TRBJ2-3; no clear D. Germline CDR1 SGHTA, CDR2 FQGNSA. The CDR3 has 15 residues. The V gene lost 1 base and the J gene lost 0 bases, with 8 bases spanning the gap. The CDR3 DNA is TGTGCCAGCAGCTTAGGCGGCGTTAGCACAGATACGCAGTATTTT. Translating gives CASSLGGVSTDTQYF.

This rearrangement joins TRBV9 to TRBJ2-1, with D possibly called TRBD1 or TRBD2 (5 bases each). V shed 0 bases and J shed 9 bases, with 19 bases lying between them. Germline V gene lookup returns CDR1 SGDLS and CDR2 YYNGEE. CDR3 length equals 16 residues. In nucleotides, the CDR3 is TGTGCCAGCAGCGTAGGTGGGGCGGGTGGAATGGGTGAGCAGTTCTTC. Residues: CASSVGGAGGMGEQFF.

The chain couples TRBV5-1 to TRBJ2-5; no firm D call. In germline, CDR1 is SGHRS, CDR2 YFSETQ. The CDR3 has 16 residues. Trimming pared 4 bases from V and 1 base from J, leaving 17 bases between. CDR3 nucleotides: TGCGCCAGCAGCCGCGCGGCTTCGGTGGGCCAAGAGACCCAGTACTTC. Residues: CASSRAASVGQETQYF.

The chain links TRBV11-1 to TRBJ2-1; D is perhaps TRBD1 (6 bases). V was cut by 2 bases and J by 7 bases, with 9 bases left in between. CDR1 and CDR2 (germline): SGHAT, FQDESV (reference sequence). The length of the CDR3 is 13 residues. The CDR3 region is CASSLIGGNEQFF. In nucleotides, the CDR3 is TGTGCCAGCAGCTTAATAGGGGGAAATGAGCAGTTCTTC.

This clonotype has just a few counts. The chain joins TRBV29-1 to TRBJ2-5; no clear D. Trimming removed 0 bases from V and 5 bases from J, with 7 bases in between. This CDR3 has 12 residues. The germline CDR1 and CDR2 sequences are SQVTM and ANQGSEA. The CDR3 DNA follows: TGCAGCGTTGAAGATCATTCCGAGACCCAGTACTTC. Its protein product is CSVEDHSETQYF.

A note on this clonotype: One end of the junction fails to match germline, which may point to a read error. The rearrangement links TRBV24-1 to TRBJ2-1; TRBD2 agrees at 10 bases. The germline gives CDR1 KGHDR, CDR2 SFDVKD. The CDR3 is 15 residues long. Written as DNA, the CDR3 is TGTGCCACCGGTGATCCCGGGACTAGCGACAATGAGCAGTTCTTC. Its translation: CATGDPGTSDNEQFF.

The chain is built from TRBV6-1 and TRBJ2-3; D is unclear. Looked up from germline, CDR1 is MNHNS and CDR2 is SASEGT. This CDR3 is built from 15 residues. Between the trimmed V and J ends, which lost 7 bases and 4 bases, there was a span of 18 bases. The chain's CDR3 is CASTNSFTYPDTQYF. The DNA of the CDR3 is TGTGCCAGCACCAACAGTTTTACTTATCCAGATACGCAGTATTTT.